Included here is one T cell receptor beta chain sequence, with context. Its antigen is undetermined. All donors participated as healthy donors of bone marrow. The sample comes from a study of cytomegalovirus exposure and HLA in healthy donors. Study-wide background: Some 77 million unique TCRs from HLA-typed donors were held in an early release of data.

The CDR3 is 14 residues long. The V gene end was trimmed by 4 bases and the J gene end by 3 bases; junction bases not matched to a gene: 8. From germline, CDR1 is SQVTM and CDR2 ANQGSEA. Study conclusions and caveats: Presence/absence analyses rested on an assumption that sequencing depth was roughly uniform across donors.

PCR amplification relied on 60 Vbeta primers (plus 13 Jbeta primers). TCRdb keeps only in-frame clones here, not all; method: immunoSEQ multiplex PCR. The repertoire holds roughly 150,000 clones, with over 75% as singletons. The sequencing sample was made of PBMCs. The TCR sequence derives from a male donor in good health and CMV-seronegative. The chain uses TRBV29-1 and TRBJ1-1; 7 bases map to TRBD1. Here the CDR3 reads CSVVKTGIDTEAFF. The CDR3 DNA sequence: TGCAGCGTTGTTAAGACAGGGATTGACACTGAAGCTTTCTTT. Together with reference TRBV29-1 and TRBJ1-1, the CDR3 gives the full variable domain: SAVISQKPSRDICQRGTSLTIQCQVDSQVTMMFWYRQQPGQSLTLIATANQGSEATYESGFVIDKFPISRPNLTFSTLTVSNMSPEDSSIYLCSVVKTGIDTEAFFGQGTRLTVV.